The rows below give T cell receptor beta chains drawn from one sample of a study of CD8 T cells in ankylosing spondylitis. TCRdb called the 5' RACE reads again in MiXCR, with one record for every CDR3 protein. Among roughly 700,000 distinct CDR3 sequences listed, around 17% were seen once. Material for sequencing was blood, either unsorted or a sorted T cell fraction (not recorded which). These receptors were taken from a male donor with ankylosing spondylitis. The CDR3 runs from the conserved cysteine through the conserved F or W. The order of the fields is clone size, V gene, D gene, J gene, CDR3 length, CDR3 DNA, CDR3 protein. A D gene is named only where the DNA matches it firmly. Rows give clone size only sometimes, using once, few, many, or a class for an expanded clone.

few	TRBV20-1	TRBD2	TRBJ2-1	14	TGCAGTGCTAGAGTACTAGCGGGGTTGAATGAGCAGTTCTTC	CSARVLAGLNEQFF
NA	TRBV6-2/TRBV6-3	NA	TRBJ1-5	11	TGTGCCAGCCGTTCCGGGTGGCCCCAGCATTTT	CASRSGWPQHF
few	TRBV12-3/TRBV12-4	TRBD1	TRBJ2-2	15	TGTGCCAGCAGTTTAGGACAGGGTCCGGCCGGGGAGCTGTTTTTT	CASSLGQGPAGELFF
many	TRBV5-6	TRBD1	TRBJ1-2	13	TGTGCCAGCAGCTCCGGGACAGTCTATGGCTACACCTTC	CASSSGTVYGYTF
NA	TRBV29-1	TRBD2	TRBJ2-2	14	TGCAGCGTTGAAATCCGGGGGGGCACCGGGGAGCTGTTTTTT	CSVEIRGGTGELFF
few	TRBV29-1	TRBD1	TRBJ2-7	12	TGCAGCGTTGAAGGGCAGGGGGTCGAGCAGTACTTC	CSVEGQGVEQYF
few	TRBV20-1	NA	TRBJ2-7	11	TGCAGTGCTAGAGGCGTATTCGAGCAGTACTTC	CSARGVFEQYF
NA	TRBV7-9	NA	TRBJ1-6	12	TGTGCCAGCAGCTCTGGGCGTTCACCCCTCCACTTT	CASSSGRSPLHF
NA	TRBV20-1	NA	TRBJ1-2	13	TGCAGTGCTCCCAGGGAGGAGGACTATGGCTACACCTTC	CSAPREEDYGYTF
many	TRBV7-2	TRBD2	TRBJ2-3	17	TGTGCCAGCAGCAAAGCGGGCTTAGCGGGAGGCACAGATACGCAGTATTTT	CASSKAGLAGGTDTQYF
NA	TRBV5-1	TRBD2	TRBJ2-1	15	TGCGCCAGCAGCCCTTCGAGCGGGGGAAAGGGTGAGCAGTTCTTC	CASSPSSGGKGEQFF
NA	TRBV5-1	TRBD2	TRBJ2-5	17	TGCGCCAGCAGCCCCCCACTAGCGGGGGGGCCGGAGGAGACCCAGTACTTC	CASSPPLAGGPEETQYF
NA	TRBV12-3/TRBV12-4	TRBD1	TRBJ1-5	17	TGTGCCAGCAGTTTAGCCGGACAGGGTCGAAGCAATCAGCCCCAGCATTTT	CASSLAGQGRSNQPQHF
NA	TRBV5-1	NA	TRBJ1-3	18	TGCGCCAGCAGCTTAGGACCCGTGACAGGCCCTTCTGGAAACACCATATATTTT	CASSLGPVTGPSGNTIYF
NA	TRBV29-1	NA	TRBJ2-7	14	TGCAGCGTTGCCCCCCGGGACGGCACCTACGAGCAGTACTTC	CSVAPRDGTYEQYF
NA	TRBV6-1	TRBD2	TRBJ2-2	14	TGTGCCAGCACCGCGGGAGGGCGGACCGGGGAGCTGTTTTTT	CASTAGGRTGELFF
NA	TRBV5-1	NA	TRBJ1-1	14	TGCGCCAGCAGACCAAGTCTCATGAACACTGAAGCTTTCTTT	CASRPSLMNTEAFF
few	TRBV4-1	NA	TRBJ1-1	13	TGCGCCAGCAGCCAAAAGCAGAACACTGAAGCTTTCTTT	CASSQKQNTEAFF
few	TRBV7-2	TRBD2	TRBJ2-4	17	TGTGCCAGCAGCTTAGAGCCCTCTAGCGGGAGGGAAGGCATTCAGTACTTC	CASSLEPSSGREGIQYF
few	TRBV12-3/TRBV12-4	NA	TRBJ1-3	13	TGTGCCAGCAGGAGGGCGAGTGGAAACACCATATATTTT	CASRRASGNTIYF
few	TRBV24-1	TRBD2	TRBJ2-1	16	TGTGCCACCAGTGATCCCGGGACTAGCGGCTTTAATGAGCAGTTCTTC	CATSDPGTSGFNEQFF
many	TRBV15	NA	TRBJ2-2	16	TGTGCCACCAGCAGAGATCTGGGTAGGGCGTCCGGGGAGCTGTTTTTT	CATSRDLGRASGELFF